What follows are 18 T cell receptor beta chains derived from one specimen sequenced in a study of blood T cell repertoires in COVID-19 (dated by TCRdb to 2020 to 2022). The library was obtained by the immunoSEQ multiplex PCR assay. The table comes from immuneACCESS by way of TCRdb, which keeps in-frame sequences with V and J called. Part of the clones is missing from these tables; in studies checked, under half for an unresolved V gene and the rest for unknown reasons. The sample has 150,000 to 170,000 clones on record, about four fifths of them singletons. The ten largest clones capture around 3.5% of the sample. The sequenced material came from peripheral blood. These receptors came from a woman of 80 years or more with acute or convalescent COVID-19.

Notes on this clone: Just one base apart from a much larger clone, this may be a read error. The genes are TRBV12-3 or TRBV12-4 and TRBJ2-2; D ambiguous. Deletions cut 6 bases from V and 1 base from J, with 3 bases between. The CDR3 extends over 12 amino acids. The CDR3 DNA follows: TGTGCCAGCAGCCGGAACACCGGGGAGCTGTTTTTT. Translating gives CASSRNTGELFF.

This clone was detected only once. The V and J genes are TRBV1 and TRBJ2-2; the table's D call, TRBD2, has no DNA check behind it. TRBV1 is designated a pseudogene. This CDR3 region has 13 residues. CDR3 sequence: CTSSTPHTGELFF. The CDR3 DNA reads TGCACCAGCAGCACTCCTCACACCGGGGAGCTGTTTTTT.

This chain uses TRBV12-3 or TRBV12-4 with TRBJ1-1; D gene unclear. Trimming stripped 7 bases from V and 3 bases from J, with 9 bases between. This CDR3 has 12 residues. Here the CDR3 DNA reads TGTGCCAGCACAAATACTCACACTGAAGCTTTCTTT. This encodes CASTNTHTEAFF.

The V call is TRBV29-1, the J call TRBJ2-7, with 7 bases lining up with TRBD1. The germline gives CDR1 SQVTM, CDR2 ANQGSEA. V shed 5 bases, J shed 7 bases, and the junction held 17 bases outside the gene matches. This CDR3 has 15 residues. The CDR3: CSVTTSTGNPWEQYF. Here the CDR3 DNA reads TGCAGCGTTACCACGTCGACAGGGAACCCTTGGGAGCAGTACTTC.

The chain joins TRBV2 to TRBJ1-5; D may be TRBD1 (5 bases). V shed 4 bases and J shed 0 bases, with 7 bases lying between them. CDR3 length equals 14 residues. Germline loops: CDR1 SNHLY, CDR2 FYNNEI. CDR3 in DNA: TGTGCCAGCAGTGCGACAGTTAGCAATCAGCCCCAGCATTTT. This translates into CASSATVSNQPQHF.

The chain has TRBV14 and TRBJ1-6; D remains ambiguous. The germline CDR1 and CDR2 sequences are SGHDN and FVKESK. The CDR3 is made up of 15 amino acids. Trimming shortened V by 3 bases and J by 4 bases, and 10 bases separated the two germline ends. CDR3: CASSQLQWYNSPLHF. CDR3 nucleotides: TGTGCCAGCAGCCAGCTACAGTGGTATAATTCACCCCTCCACTTT.

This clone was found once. Here the CDR3 reads CASSPRGQAEAFF. CDR3 coding DNA: TGTGCCAGCTCACCGCGTGGACAAGCTGAAGCTTTCTTT. The chain combines TRBV18 with TRBJ1-1; D possibly corresponds to TRBD1 (5 bases). V was shortened by 3 bases and J by 6 bases, with 11 bases between the two germline ends. Germline V gives CDR1 KGHSH, CDR2 LQKENI. The CDR3 is 13 residues long.

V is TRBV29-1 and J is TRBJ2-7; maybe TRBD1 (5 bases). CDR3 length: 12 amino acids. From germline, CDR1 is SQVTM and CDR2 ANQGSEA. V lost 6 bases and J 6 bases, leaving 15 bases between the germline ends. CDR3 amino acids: CSVAVQGPEQYF. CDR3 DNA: TGCAGCGTCGCCGTTCAGGGTCCCGAGCAGTACTTC.

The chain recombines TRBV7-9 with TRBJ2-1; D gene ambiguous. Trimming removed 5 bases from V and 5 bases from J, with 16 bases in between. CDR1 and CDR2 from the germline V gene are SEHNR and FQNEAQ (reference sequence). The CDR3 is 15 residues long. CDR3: CASSPPGWQNNEQFF. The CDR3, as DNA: TGTGCCAGCAGCCCCCCCGGGTGGCAGAACAATGAGCAGTTCTTC.

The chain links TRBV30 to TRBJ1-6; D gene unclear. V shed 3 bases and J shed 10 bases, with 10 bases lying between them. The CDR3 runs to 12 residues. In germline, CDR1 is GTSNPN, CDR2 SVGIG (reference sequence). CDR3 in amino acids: CAWSYSGSPLHF. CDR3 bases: TGTGCCTGGAGCTACTCGGGGTCACCCCTCCACTTT.

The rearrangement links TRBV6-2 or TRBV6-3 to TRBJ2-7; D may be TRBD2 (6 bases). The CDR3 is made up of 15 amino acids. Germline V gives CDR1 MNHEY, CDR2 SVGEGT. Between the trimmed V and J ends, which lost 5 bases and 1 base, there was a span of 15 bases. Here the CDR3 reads CASSPGGLGSYEQYF. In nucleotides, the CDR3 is TGTGCCAGCAGTCCCGGAGGGCTAGGGTCCTACGAGCAGTACTTC.

The CDR3 DNA is TGTGCCGACTCGCGGGGCAATGAGCAGTTCTTC. This encodes CADSRGNEQFF. The gene calls are TRBV12-3 or TRBV12-4 and TRBJ2-1; the D gene is possibly TRBD2 (6 bases). CDR3 length equals 11 residues. Trimming stripped 11 bases from V and 6 bases from J, with 11 bases between.

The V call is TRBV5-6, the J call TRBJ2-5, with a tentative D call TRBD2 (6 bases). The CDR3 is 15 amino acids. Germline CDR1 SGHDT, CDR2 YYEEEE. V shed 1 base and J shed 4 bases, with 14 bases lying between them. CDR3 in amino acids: CASSLRTSRGETQYF. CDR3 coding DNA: TGTGCCAGCAGCTTGAGAACTAGCCGGGGAGAGACCCAGTACTTC.

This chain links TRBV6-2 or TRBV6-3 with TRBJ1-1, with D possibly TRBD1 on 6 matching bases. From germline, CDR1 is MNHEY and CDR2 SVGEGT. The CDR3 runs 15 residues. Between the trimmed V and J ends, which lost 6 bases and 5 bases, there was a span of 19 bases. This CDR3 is CASSEHRVSGTEAFF. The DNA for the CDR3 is TGTGCCAGCAGCGAACACAGGGTTTCAGGGACTGAAGCTTTCTTT.

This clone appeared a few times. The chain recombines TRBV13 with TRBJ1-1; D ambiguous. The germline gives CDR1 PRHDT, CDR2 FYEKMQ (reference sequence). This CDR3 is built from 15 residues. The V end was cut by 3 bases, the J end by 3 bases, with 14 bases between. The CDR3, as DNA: TGTGCCAGCAGCTTTCCCCGTGGCAGTTACACTGAAGCTTTCTTT. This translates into CASSFPRGSYTEAFF.

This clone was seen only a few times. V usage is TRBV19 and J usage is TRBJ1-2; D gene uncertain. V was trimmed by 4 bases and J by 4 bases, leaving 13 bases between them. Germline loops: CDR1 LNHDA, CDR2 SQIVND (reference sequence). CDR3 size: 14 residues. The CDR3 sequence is CASSTDGVSYGYTF. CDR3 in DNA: TGTGCCAGTAGTACGGACGGGGTGAGCTATGGCTACACCTTC.

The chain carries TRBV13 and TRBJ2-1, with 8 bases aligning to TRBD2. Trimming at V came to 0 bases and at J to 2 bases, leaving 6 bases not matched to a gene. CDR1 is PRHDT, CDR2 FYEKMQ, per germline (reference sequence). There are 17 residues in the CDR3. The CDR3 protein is CASSLGRGSGAYNEQFF. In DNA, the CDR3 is TGTGCCAGCAGCTTAGGCCGAGGTAGCGGGGCCTACAATGAGCAGTTCTTC.

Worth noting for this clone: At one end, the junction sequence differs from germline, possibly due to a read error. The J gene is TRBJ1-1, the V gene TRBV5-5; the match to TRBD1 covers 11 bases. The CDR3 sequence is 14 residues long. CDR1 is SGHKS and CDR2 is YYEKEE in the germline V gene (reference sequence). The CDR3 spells CASSLGTGGTEAFF. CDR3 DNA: TGTGCCAGCAGTTTGGGGACAGGGGGAACTGAAGCTTTCTTT.